This T cell receptor (beta chain) was obtained from a study of cytomegalovirus exposure and HLA in healthy donors. Overall study findings and caveats: Earlier analysis found most TCR beta V segments productive about 87% or about 30% of the time.

This CDR3 region has 16 residues. V lost 3 bases and J lost 0; bases outside the gene matches: 6. Germline V gene data show CDR1 as KGHSH and CDR2 as LQKENI. On this clone itself: Its antigen is undetermined.

The PCR employed 60 Vbeta primers together with 13 Jbeta primers. TCRdb keeps only in-frame clones here, not all; method: immunoSEQ multiplex PCR. The sample lists around 150,000 clones, approximately 77% occurring once. The chain links TRBV18 to TRBJ2-3; the match to TRBD2 covers 7 bases. The sequenced sample consisted of PBMCs. The clonotype originates from a male donor in good health and CMV-seropositive. CDR3 sequence: CASSPWGGASTDTQYF. The CDR3 nucleotides are TGTGCCAGCTCACCCTGGGGAGGGGCGAGCACAGATACGCAGTATTTT.